These T cell receptor beta chains were read from a single sample in a study of cytomegalovirus exposure and HLA in healthy donors. Assay used: immunoSEQ multiplex PCR; TCRdb lists only in-frame clones, some missing. The table records 140,000 to 150,000 clones, 80% of them present only once. Sequenced sample: PBMCs. The receptors originated from a middle-aged man in good health and CMV-seronegative. Both conserved end residues are part of each CDR3. The D gene is left open where the match is weak. Only part of the rows carry a size: once, few, many, or a class if the clone is expanded.

D gene: TRBD1
J gene: TRBJ1-6
clone size: .
V gene: TRBV28
CDR3 protein: CASSYQQGGAHNSPLHF
CDR3 DNA: TGTGCCAGCAGTTACCAACAGGGGGGAGCGCATAATTCCCCCCTCCACTTT

D gene: TRBD2
J gene: TRBJ2-1
clone size: .
V gene: TRBV4-3
CDR3 protein: CASSQDARGLLGGEQFF
CDR3 DNA: TGCGCCAGCAGCCAAGATGCCCGGGGACTATTGGGGGGTGAGCAGTTCTTC

D gene: .
J gene: TRBJ1-1
clone size: .
V gene: TRBV18
CDR3 protein: CASSPGRNTEAFF
CDR3 DNA: TGTGCCAGCTCACCAGGCAGGAACACTGAAGCTTTCTTT

D gene: .
J gene: TRBJ2-1
clone size: .
V gene: TRBV28
CDR3 protein: CASSLLQGKWFF
CDR3 DNA: TGTGCCAGCAGTTTATTACAGGGAAAATGGTTCTTC

D gene: .
J gene: TRBJ1-1
clone size: .
V gene: TRBV6-5
CDR3 protein: CASSLGQNTEAFF
CDR3 DNA: TGTGCCAGCAGTTTGGGACAGAACACTGAAGCTTTCTTT

D gene: TRBD2
J gene: TRBJ2-2
clone size: .
V gene: TRBV2
CDR3 protein: CASSDSGGLNTGELFF
CDR3 DNA: TGTGCCAGCAGTGACAGCGGGGGCTTGAACACCGGGGAGCTGTTTTTT

D gene: .
J gene: TRBJ1-5
clone size: .
V gene: TRBV12-5
CDR3 protein: CASAGANNQPQHF
CDR3 DNA: TGTGCTAGTGCAGGGGCCAACAATCAGCCCCAGCATTTT

D gene: TRBD1
J gene: TRBJ2-6
clone size: .
V gene: TRBV4-1
CDR3 protein: CASSPVGQGVGANVLTF
CDR3 DNA: TGCGCCAGCAGCCCCGTTGGACAGGGAGTTGGGGCCAACGTCCTGACTTTC

D gene: TRBD2
J gene: TRBJ2-1
clone size: .
V gene: TRBV29-1
CDR3 protein: CSVEDLLAGRNEQFF
CDR3 DNA: TGCAGCGTTGAAGATCTACTAGCGGGGCGTAATGAGCAGTTCTTC

D gene: TRBD1
J gene: TRBJ1-2
clone size: .
V gene: TRBV6-4
CDR3 protein: CASSQNPGQRSGYTF
CDR3 DNA: TGTGCCAGCAGTCAAAACCCGGGACAGCGATCTGGCTACACCTTC

D gene: TRBD1
J gene: TRBJ1-1
clone size: .
V gene: TRBV7-9
CDR3 protein: CASSNGQGNTEAFF
CDR3 DNA: TGTGCCAGCAGCAATGGACAGGGGAACACTGAAGCTTTCTTT

D gene: TRBD1
J gene: TRBJ1-2
clone size: .
V gene: TRBV7-9
CDR3 protein: CASSFQGQGRSRYGYTF
CDR3 DNA: TGTGCCAGCAGCTTCCAAGGACAGGGGCGGTCTCGCTATGGCTACACCTTC

D gene: TRBD2
J gene: TRBJ2-5
clone size: few
V gene: TRBV6-6
CDR3 protein: CATETSGAQETQYF
CDR3 DNA: TGTGCCACGGAGACTAGCGGGGCCCAAGAGACCCAGTACTTC

D gene: TRBD1
J gene: TRBJ1-2
clone size: .
V gene: TRBV6-5
CDR3 protein: CASRRTGFSGYTF
CDR3 DNA: TGTGCCAGCAGACGGACAGGGTTTAGTGGCTACACCTTC

D gene: TRBD1
J gene: TRBJ1-2
clone size: .
V gene: TRBV29-1
CDR3 protein: CSVTGTAKYGYTF
CDR3 DNA: TGCAGCGTTACCGGGACAGCTAAGTATGGCTACACCTTC

D gene: TRBD1
J gene: TRBJ2-7
clone size: .
V gene: TRBV7-9
CDR3 protein: CASSLVLGDRAYEQYF
CDR3 DNA: TGTGCCAGCAGCTTAGTGTTAGGGGACAGGGCCTACGAGCAGTACTTC